Shown below are 23 T cell receptor beta chains from a single sample sequenced in a study of blood T cell repertoires in COVID-19. The table came from immunoSEQ multiplex PCR; TCRdb's copy has only in-frame clones and leaves some out. The profile shows a few hundred thousand clones, approximately 90% of them singletons. Sequenced input: peripheral blood. The receptors here all came from a woman aged 30 to 39 with active or convalescent COVID-19.

This chain connects TRBV9 to TRBJ1-5; 12 nucleotides line up with TRBD1. CDR1 SGDLS and CDR2 YYNGEE come from the germline V gene. Losses at the gene ends were 2 bases for V and 4 bases for J; bases not matched to a gene: 1. CDR3 size: 15 residues. This chain's CDR3 is CASSVGQGANQPQHF. Here the CDR3 DNA reads TGTGCCAGCAGCGTGGGACAGGGGGCAAATCAGCCCCAGCATTTT. Variable domain in full (rest from reference TRBV9 and TRBJ1-5): DSGVTQTPKHLITATGQRVTLRCSPRSGDLSVYWYQQSLDQGLQFLIQYYNGEERAKGNILERFSAQQFPDLHSELNLSSLELGDSALYFCASSVGQGANQPQHFGDGTRLSIL.

This CDR3 is CASSLGGEVHEKLFF. The CDR3 DNA follows: TGTGCCAGCAGCTTGGGGGGGGAAGTTCATGAAAAACTGTTTTTT. V usage is TRBV5-8 and J usage is TRBJ1-4, with TRBD1 as a possible D gene (5 bases). The CDR3 is made up of 15 amino acids. Germline loops: CDR1 SGHTS, CDR2 YDEGEE. The ends were cut back, 0 bases at V and 6 bases at J, with 12 bases in the middle.

The chain couples TRBV6-5 to TRBJ1-3; 9 nucleotides align to TRBD1. The trim removed 7 bases at V and 4 bases at J, leaving 8 bases unmatched. Per germline, CDR1 MNHEY and CDR2 SVGAGI. CDR3 length equals 15 residues. CDR3 in amino acids: CASKSTGGSGNTIYF. CDR3 bases: TGTGCCAGCAAATCCACAGGGGGCTCGGGAAACACCATATATTTT.

The genes are TRBV19 and TRBJ1-3, with D possibly matching TRBD1 (5 bases). CDR1 and CDR2 (germline): LNHDA, SQIVND (reference sequence). The CDR3 spans 16 residues. Trimming took off 6 bases at V and 0 bases at J, with 15 bases between the two ends. The CDR3 sequence: CASSPQGPYSGNTIYF. The CDR3 nucleotides are TGTGCCAGTAGCCCTCAGGGTCCGTACTCTGGAAACACCATATATTTT. The variable domain in full, completed from reference TRBV19 and TRBJ1-3, reads DGGITQSPKYLFRKEGQNVTLSCEQNLNHDAMYWYRQDPGQGLRLIYYSQIVNDFQKGDIAEGYSVSREKKESFPLTVTSAQKNPTAFYLCASSPQGPYSGNTIYFGEGSWLTVV.

The rearrangement links TRBV24-1 to TRBJ2-1, with TRBD1 matching over 10 bases. Germline loops: CDR1 KGHDR, CDR2 SFDVKD. V gave up 4 bases and J gave up 2 bases; unmatched junction bases: 7. There are 17 residues in the CDR3. The CDR3 nucleotides are TGTGCCACCAGTGAGGGACAGGGGTTTTTAGCCTACAATGAGCAGTTCTTC. Its protein is CATSEGQGFLAYNEQFF.

This chain uses TRBV11-3 with TRBJ2-1; 9 bases align to TRBD2. The germline V gene has CDR1 SGHNT and CDR2 YENEEA. There are 14 residues in the CDR3. V was clipped by 3 bases and J by 10 bases; unmatched bases: 7. The CDR3 nucleotides read TGTGCCAGCAGCTTTAGCGGGGGCGTCGAAGAGCAGTTCTTC. The encoded protein is CASSFSGGVEEQFF.

This chain connects TRBV4-1 to TRBJ1-2; 8 bases are a match to TRBD1. The CDR3 has 15 amino acids. Germline CDR1 MGHRA, CDR2 YSYEKL. V lost 3 bases and J lost 8; bases outside the gene matches: 11. CDR3 coding DNA: TGCGCCAGCAGCCAGGGTCCCCAGGGGGCGGGGGGCTACACCTTC. The encoded protein is CASSQGPQGAGGYTF.

The J gene is TRBJ1-1, the V gene TRBV6-5, with unresolved D. Germline assignment: CDR1 MNHEY and CDR2 SVGAGI. Trimming pared 2 bases from V and 0 bases from J, leaving 7 bases between. This CDR3 has 14 residues. As DNA, the CDR3 is TGTGCCAGCAGTTACGGCGGAGTGAACACTGAAGCTTTCTTT. Translating it yields CASSYGGVNTEAFF.

This rearrangement joins TRBV5-1 to TRBJ1-5; no firm D call. Germline CDR1 and CDR2: SGHRS and YFSETQ. The CDR3 covers 14 residues. The V end was cut by 0 bases, the J end by 6 bases, with 10 bases between. The CDR3 coding sequence is TGCGCCAGCAGCTTGGGCCAGGTCGGTCAGCCCCAGCATTTT. As protein: CASSLGQVGQPQHF.

The chain combines TRBV25-1 with TRBJ2-5; the D gene is possibly TRBD2 (7 bases). Trimming removed 4 bases at V and 5 bases at J, with 17 bases between. CDR3 size: 15 residues. Germline assignment: CDR1 MGHDK and CDR2 SYGVNS. CDR3 sequence (DNA): TGTGCCAGCAGTGGGGCTAAGGGGGGGTTCGAGACCCAGTACTTC. Translating gives CASSGAKGGFETQYF.

The rearrangement joins TRBV7-9 to TRBJ2-5, with 12 bases identical to TRBD2. V lost 7 bases and J lost 5; bases outside the gene matches: 11. The germline CDR1 and CDR2 sequences are SEHNR and FQNEAQ (reference sequence). The CDR3 is 16 residues long. In nucleotides, the CDR3 is TGTGCCAGCACCGCGGCCCGACTAGCGGGGGTTGAGACCCAGTACTTC. Its protein is CASTAARLAGVETQYF.

The chain uses TRBV28 and TRBJ1-6; TRBD1 aligns across 9 bases. The germline V gene has CDR1 MDHEN and CDR2 SYDVKM. There are 14 residues in the CDR3. V trimming: 6 bases; J trimming: 10 bases; junction bases outside the gene matches: 7. As DNA, the CDR3 is TGTGCCAGCAGGGTACAGGGGGCTGGATCACCCCTCCACTTT. It encodes CASRVQGAGSPLHF.

This chain connects TRBV7-8 to TRBJ2-1, with 11 nucleotides matching TRBD2. Germline lookup yields CDR1 SGHVS and CDR2 FQNEAQ. This CDR3 region has 19 residues. V shed 3 bases and J 1 base; nucleotides not matched to a gene: 11. For the CDR3, the DNA is TGTGCCAGCAGCTTCGCAATACTAGCGGGGGCCCTTTCCTACAATGAGCAGTTCTTC. This sequence encodes CASSFAILAGALSYNEQFF.

This clone has more than one count but fewer than ten. The chain couples TRBV10-3 to TRBJ1-2; D is perhaps TRBD1 (5 bases). Germline-derived CDR1 and CDR2 are ENHRY and SYGVKD. CDR3 length equals 13 residues. V lost 10 bases and J 1 base, leaving 13 bases between the germline ends. CDR3 bases: TGTGCCAGCAGACAGACGCTTAACTATGGCTACACCTTC. Amino acid sequence: CASRQTLNYGYTF.

This chain connects TRBV6-2 or TRBV6-3 to TRBJ2-1; TRBD1 might be the D (5 bases). From germline, CDR1 is MNHEY and CDR2 SVGEGT. Trimming took 0 bases from V and 6 from J, leaving 21 bases between them. The CDR3 has 18 residues. The CDR3 bases are TGTGCCAGCAGTTACTCTCCAGGGAAGGGGAAATTACGCAATGAGCAGTTCTTC. Residues: CASSYSPGKGKLRNEQFF.

This clone was picked up one time. The chain uses TRBV5-5 and TRBJ1-4; perhaps TRBD1 as D (6 bases). The CDR3 runs 14 residues. Germline loops: CDR1 SGHKS, CDR2 YYEKEE (reference sequence). V was shortened by 4 bases and J by 2 bases, with 9 bases between the two germline ends. CDR3 DNA sequence: TGTGCCAGCAGCCTTCAGGGGACTAATGAAAAACTGTTTTTT. Its translation: CASSLQGTNEKLFF.

The CDR3 DNA follows: TGCGCCAGCAGTGACGTTGGACAGGTCTATGGCTACACCTTC. This sequence encodes CASSDVGQVYGYTF. The chain recombines TRBV10-1 with TRBJ1-2; 7 nucleotides line up with TRBD1. CDR3 length: 14 amino acids. Germline trimming cut 3 bases from V and 4 bases from J; bases unmatched to any gene: 5. CDR1 WNHNN and CDR2 SYGVQD come from the germline V gene (reference sequence).

The chain couples TRBV5-5 to TRBJ1-6, with D possibly being TRBD1 (5 bases). Germline-derived CDR1 and CDR2 are SGHKS and YYEKEE (reference sequence). With 2 bases removed from V and 10 bases from J, the gap between germline ends came to 13 bases. The CDR3 has 14 amino acids. The CDR3 loop is CASSFRVGNSPLHF. The CDR3 nucleotides read TGTGCCAGCAGCTTCAGGGTGGGGAACTCACCCCTCCACTTT.

This chain connects TRBV19 to TRBJ1-2, with D tentatively TRBD1 (5 bases). V gave up 3 bases and J gave up 5 bases, with 13 bases separating them. This CDR3 has 14 residues. The germline V gene encodes CDR1 LNHDA and CDR2 SQIVND (reference sequence). The CDR3 nucleotides are TGTGCCAGTAGTATCCAAAGGGGTGATTATGGCTACACCTTC. It is translated as CASSIQRGDYGYTF.

V gene TRBV27 combines with J gene TRBJ1-1; tentatively, D is TRBD1 (5 bases). V was cut by 2 bases and J by 1 base, with 5 bases left in between. Germline-derived CDR1 and CDR2 are MNHEY and SMNVEV (reference sequence). CDR3 length: 13 amino acids. The CDR3 DNA sequence: TGTGCCAGCAGTTTAGACAGGAACACTGAAGCTTTCTTT. Encoded protein: CASSLDRNTEAFF.

A single count supports this clone. The V gene is TRBV30, the J gene TRBJ1-2, with D possibly TRBD1 on 5 matching bases. The germline gives CDR1 GTSNPN, CDR2 SVGIG (reference sequence). The CDR3 length is 13 residues. V lost 5 bases and J lost 6, with 16 bases in between. The CDR3 region is CAWFVRKGHGYTF. CDR3 sequence (DNA): TGTGCCTGGTTTGTGCGAAAGGGGCATGGCTACACCTTC.

The V gene is TRBV6-5, the J gene TRBJ1-5, with a possible D match to TRBD1 (6 bases). The CDR3 spans 13 residues. Per germline, CDR1 MNHEY and CDR2 SVGAGI. Trimming removed 5 bases from V and 5 bases from J, with 10 bases in between. The CDR3 is CASSQDSYQPQHF. As DNA, the CDR3 is TGTGCCAGCAGTCAGGACAGTTATCAGCCCCAGCATTTT.

The chain links TRBV9 to TRBJ2-2; D is perhaps TRBD2 (7 bases). The germline V and J ends were trimmed by 6 bases and 8 bases, with 20 bases remaining between them. The germline gives CDR1 SGDLS, CDR2 YYNGEE. The CDR3 extends over 15 amino acids. The CDR3 loop is CASTSNWRGRGELFF. In DNA form, the CDR3 reads TGTGCCAGCACCTCAAATTGGCGGGGGCGAGGGGAGCTGTTTTTT. Drawing the rest from reference TRBV9 and TRBJ2-2, the complete variable domain is DSGVTQTPKHLITATGQRVTLRCSPRSGDLSVYWYQQSLDQGLQFLIQYYNGEERAKGNILERFSAQQFPDLHSELNLSSLELGDSALYFCASTSNWRGRGELFFGEGSRLTVL.